These 9 T cell receptor beta chains were sequenced from one sample in a study of Graves' ophthalmopathy and Graves' hyperthyroidism. CDR3 regions of TCR beta were amplified from RNA transcripts. First-round RT-PCR employed HTBI primers, with a second-round multiplex PCR after it. MiXCR was run by TCRdb on the multiplex PCR reads, yielding one entry per CDR3 protein. The table lists 1 million to 1.3 million distinct CDR3 sequences, less than 45% of them singletons. Sequenced sample: peripheral blood or thyroid tissue (not recorded which). The receptor source for this set is an adult man with Graves' hyperthyroidism.

This clonotype was observed a few times. The chain has TRBV7-8 and TRBJ1-2; 10 nucleotides match TRBD1. This CDR3 contains 15 residues. V dropped 6 bases and J dropped 8; count of bases not matched to a gene: 12. Germline V lookup: CDR1 SGHVS, CDR2 FQNEAQ. The CDR3: CASRSGQGWSGGYTF. CDR3 bases: TGTGCCAGCAGATCGGGACAGGGGTGGTCTGGGGGCTACACCTTC.

In this sample, this clonotype turned up many times. The chain joins TRBV5-1 to TRBJ1-1, with D hard to call. The CDR3 extends over 13 amino acids. Trimming took off 5 bases at V and 4 bases at J, with 12 bases between the two ends. CDR1 and CDR2 (germline): SGHRS, YFSETQ. CDR3 nucleotides: TGCGCCAGCAGTGCAGGCGGAATCACTGAAGCTTTCTTT. It is translated as CASSAGGITEAFF.

The chain carries TRBV2 and TRBJ2-1; D call uncertain. The closer fit of TRBJ2-7 to the DNA end suggests the J call may be wrong. The CDR3 consists of 14 residues. Germline V lookup: CDR1 SNHLY, CDR2 FYNNEI. CDR3 coding DNA: TGTGCCAGCAGTGAAGGGACCTCGCTTGGCAAGCAGTACTTC. Translation: CASSEGTSLGKQYF.

Many counts were recorded for this clonotype. Germline is not matched at one junction end, which may reflect a read error. The CDR3 spells CARSRVRIVVFGGYTF. DNA of the CDR3: TGTGCCCGTAGTCGCGTCAGAATCGTCGTTTTCGGTGGCTACACCTTC. The chain couples TRBV19 to TRBJ1-2, with D uncertain. Germline V gives CDR1 LNHDA, CDR2 SQIVND (reference sequence). The CDR3 has 16 amino acids. The full variable domain, in which reference TRBV19 and TRBJ1-2 provide the parts outside the CDR3, is DGGITQSPKYLFRKEGQNVTLSCEQNLNHDAMYWYRQDPGQGLRLIYYSQIVNDFQKGDIAEGYSVSREKKESFPLTVTSAQKNPTAFYLCARSRVRIVVFGGYTFGSGTRLTVV.

J is TRBJ1-3 and V is TRBV10-3; 7 bases map to TRBD1. In germline, CDR1 is ENHRY, CDR2 SYGVKD. The V segment lost 10 bases and the J segment 0 bases; nucleotides outside the gene matches: 6. The CDR3 is 14 amino acids. The CDR3 spells CATRDSRSGNTIYF. In DNA, the CDR3 is TGTGCCACAAGGGACAGCCGCTCTGGAAACACCATATATTTT.

This clonotype has a handful of counts. The chain uses TRBV20-1 and TRBJ2-7; 7 positions match TRBD1. The V gene's germline CDR1 is DFQATT and CDR2 SNEGSKA (reference sequence). V lost 7 bases and J lost 6; bases outside the gene matches: 15. This CDR3 region has 14 residues. CDR3 protein: CSGRKGARFFEQYF. CDR3 coding DNA: TGCAGTGGGAGAAAGGGGGCTAGGTTTTTCGAGCAGTACTTC.

This clonotype was observed a few times. This chain connects TRBV6-6 to TRBJ2-4; maybe TRBD1 (6 bases). Germline V gene sequence: CDR1 MNHNY, CDR2 SVGAGI (reference sequence). Trimming removed 6 bases at V and 2 bases at J, with 11 bases between. The CDR3 loop spans 14 amino acids. The CDR3 sequence: CASRGAPTKNIQYF. CDR3 sequence (DNA): TGTGCCAGCAGGGGGGCGCCTACCAAAAACATTCAGTACTTC.

At least ten counts were recorded for this clonotype. V gene TRBV24-1 combines with J gene TRBJ2-5; 8 nucleotides align to TRBD1. The V and J ends lost 4 bases and 6 bases, in that order; junction bases with no gene match: 6. Germline V gene lookup returns CDR1 KGHDR and CDR2 SFDVKD. The CDR3 runs to 14 residues. The DNA of the CDR3 is TGTGCCACCAGTGAGTCTACAGGGGGGAAGACCCAGTACTTC. Residues: CATSESTGGKTQYF.

This clonotype was picked up a small number of times. The chain combines TRBV20-1 with TRBJ1-2; TRBD1 aligns across 9 bases. Germline CDR1 is DFQATT and CDR2 is SNEGSKA (reference sequence). J gave up 4 bases and V 4 bases, and 10 bases lay outside the gene matches. CDR3 length: 15 amino acids. CDR3 in amino acids: CSAKRGTGFGYGYTF. CDR3 sequence (DNA): TGCAGTGCTAAGAGAGGGACAGGGTTTGGCTATGGCTACACCTTC.